Reported below is one T cell receptor beta chain. Antigen: not known. The data stem from a study of T-cell memory formation after mild COVID-19. The overall study: The two donors had largely donor-specific TCR clusters.

General study findings and limits: Clones that contracted clustered mainly in CM and EM if CD4+ and in EMRA if CD8+.

5'RACE, which relied on constant-segment primers, yielded TCR alpha and TCR beta cDNA libraries carrying sample barcodes and UMIs. TCRdb used MiXCR to reprocess the 5' RACE reads, holding one entry per CDR3 protein. The profile shows a few hundred thousand distinct CDR3 sequences, roughly a tenth of them singletons. The sample consisted of PBMCs or a T cell subset sorted from them (not recorded which). This TCR came from a young man who had mild COVID-19 (a few samples of this study predate the infection). Cell type and time point are not known.

CDR3 residues: CAISVRGDPLGGELFF. The CDR3, as DNA: TGTGCCATCAGTGTGAGGGGGGACCCCCTCGGCGGGGAGCTGTTTTTT. The rearrangement uses TRBV10-3 and TRBJ2-2; D may correspond to TRBD1 or TRBD2 (6 bases each). CDR3 size: 16 residues. V was shortened by 4 bases and J by 7 bases, with 19 bases between the two germline ends. Germline values: CDR1 ENHRY, CDR2 SYGVKD.